Below, one TCR beta chain is given with its context. This clonotype was detected only a few times. Its antigen specificity is not known. There are no base qualities to consult, and no much larger clone falls within one base. This specimen comes from a study of T-cell reconstitution after alpha-beta-depleted transplantation in children (dated by TCRdb to about 2016). As for the study more broadly: The study quantitatively tracked T-cell immune reconstitution after TCRalphabeta/CD19-depleted allogeneic hematopoietic cell transplantation in children using TCR repertoire profiling. What the authors observed across the whole study: Over the following months the frequencies of hyperexpanded clones went down, and after one year T-cell counts and TCRbeta diversity were mostly credited to newly produced T cells. The apparently early recovery of alphabetaT-cell counts about two months after transplant reportedly depended on only several hundred rapidly expanded clones that came from non-depleted graft cells. In some patients, the high TCRbeta diversity seen at day 60 was put down to recipient T cells and intrathymic progenitors that had survived conditioning.

What the treatment or condition label conveys for this sample: allogeneic hematopoietic cell transplantation with graft depleted of TCRalphabeta T cells and CD19 B cells. Transplant recipients were children who received TCRalphabeta/CD19-depleted allogeneic hematopoietic cell grafts. The method was PCR. The instrument was an Illumina HiSeq 2500. TCR library preparation used molecular barcoding, with unique molecular identifiers applied to normalize quantification of the TCRbeta repertoire. TCRdb reanalyzed the raw reads on its own, using fastp at Q25 for trimming and MiXCR for clone calling, and kept in-frame beta chains. When rows share a CDR3 protein, they turn into one entry using the most common DNA and genes. The sample records 300,000 or so distinct CDR3 sequences, 23% of which are singletons. The ten largest make up approximately 11% of the sample. At the junction V is shortened by 2 bases and J by 2 bases; bases outside the gene matches: 5. According to the germline V gene, CDR1 reads SGHRS and CDR2 reads YFSETQ. The CDR3 holds 15 amino acids from the cysteine to the phenylalanine. The only DNA kept is the CDR3, 45 bases in frame from the first base.

Here the chain combines TRBV5-1 and TRBJ2-7, and 9 bases in between align with TRBD2. The sequencing here drew on PBMCs, mostly from graft donor cells, taken 180 days after TCRalphabeta/CD19-depleted stem cell transplant. The TCR comes from a male patient younger than 18 who had a stem cell transplant for acute lymphoblastic leukemia, so the T cells may come from the graft donor. The CDR3 has the sequence CASSFLGLAAYEQYF. The nucleotide sequence reads as follows: TGCGCCAGCAGCTTCCTGGGACTAGCCGCCTACGAGCAGTACTTC.